These 29 T cell receptor beta chains were all obtained from the same sample, sequenced in a study of blood T cell repertoires in COVID-19. Libraries were prepared by immunoSEQ multiplex PCR; TCRdb keeps only in-frame clonotypes and omits some of them. The repertoire includes under 250,000 clones, roughly 80% of them detected once, and approximately 4.7% sits in the top ten. Sequencing was carried out using peripheral blood. The receptor source for this set is a man aged 45-60 years with active or convalescent COVID-19.

This clone was seen more than once but under ten times. The rearrangement joins TRBV28 to TRBJ1-4, with 8 bases aligning to TRBD1. CDR3 length: 14 amino acids. Germline values: CDR1 MDHEN, CDR2 SYDVKM. J was trimmed by 8 bases and V by 6 bases; bases with no gene match: 8. The CDR3 DNA is TGTGCCAGCAGCCAGACAGGGGCCGACGAAAAACTGTTTTTT. Amino acids: CASSQTGADEKLFF.

This rearrangement joins TRBV29-1 to TRBJ1-1, with D possibly TRBD1 on 6 matching bases. CDR1 is SQVTM, CDR2 ANQGSEA, per germline. Trimming removed 4 bases from V and 0 bases from J, with 12 bases in between. The CDR3 is 14 amino acids. In nucleotides, the CDR3 is TGCAGCGTTGGAGACAGGTCCTTGAACACTGAAGCTTTCTTT. Its translation: CSVGDRSLNTEAFF.

This rearrangement joins TRBV21-1 to TRBJ2-5; the D segment call TRBD1 is taken from the table without a DNA check. TRBV21-1 is a pseudogene. This CDR3 comprises 16 residues. The CDR3 region has the DNA TGTGCCAGCAGCCGCAGGACAGGGGAGGGCGGAGGGACCCAGTACTTC. It translates to CASSRRTGEGGGTQYF.

This chain's CDR3 is CASGKQGPRETQYF. DNA of the CDR3: TGTGCCAGCGGAAAACAGGGGCCACGAGAGACCCAGTACTTC. The chain combines TRBV5-6 with TRBJ2-5, with TRBD1 identical over 7 bases. Germline V gene sequence: CDR1 SGHDT, CDR2 YYEEEE. The CDR3 totals 14 residues. V lost 7 bases to trimming and J lost 4 bases; unmatched junction nucleotides: 10. The full variable domain, completed using reference TRBV5-6 and TRBJ2-5, is DAGVTQSPTHLIKTRGQQVTLRCSPKSGHDTVSWYQQALGQGPQFIFQYYEEEERQRGNFPDRFSGHQFPNYSSELNVNALLLGDSALYLCASGKQGPRETQYFGPGTRLLVL.

The gene calls are TRBV4-1 and TRBJ1-4, with 12 bases matching TRBD1. J gave up 7 bases and V 0 bases, and 6 bases lay outside the gene matches. This CDR3 spans 17 amino acids. CDR1 is MGHRA, CDR2 YSYEKL, per germline. CDR3 protein: CASSQEGTGGVGEKLFF. CDR3 DNA: TGCGCCAGCAGCCAAGAAGGGACAGGGGGCGTCGGTGAAAAACTGTTTTTT.

The chain employs TRBV7-3 and TRBJ1-1; no clear D. The CDR3 extends over 15 amino acids. Germline V gives CDR1 SGHTA, CDR2 FQGTGA. V lost 7 bases and J lost 2, with 17 bases in between. CDR3 DNA sequence: TGTGCCAGCAAGGGTGCGACGGGGTCTAACACTGAAGCTTTCTTT. It translates to CASKGATGSNTEAFF.

This clone is a singleton in its sample. The rearrangement joins TRBV3-1 (or the pseudogene TRBV3-2) to TRBJ2-7, with TRBD1 matching over 9 bases. CDR3 length: 14 residues. V trimming: 3 bases; J trimming: 4 bases; junction bases outside the gene matches: 4. Germline V gene lookup returns CDR1 LGHDT and CDR2 YNNKEL (reference sequence). The CDR3 reads CASSHRDRAYEQYF. The DNA for the CDR3 is TGTGCCAGCAGCCACCGGGACAGGGCTTACGAGCAGTACTTC.

As DNA, the CDR3 is TGTGCCAGCAGTGAAGCTACAGGGGGCGGCTCCTACGAGCAGTACTTC. It encodes CASSEATGGGSYEQYF. This sequence joins TRBV6-1 and TRBJ2-7; TRBD1 agrees at 9 bases. V was pared by 0 bases and J by 0 bases, with 3 bases of the junction left unmatched. CDR3 size: 16 residues. CDR1 is MNHNS and CDR2 is SASEGT in the germline V gene.

The CDR3 is CASSLERVEYEQYF. DNA of the CDR3: TGTGCCAGCAGCTTGGAGAGGGTCGAATACGAGCAGTACTTC. The chain joins TRBV5-4 to TRBJ2-7; perhaps TRBD2 as D (5 bases). CDR3 length: 14 amino acids. Germline CDR1 and CDR2: SGHNT and YYREEE (reference sequence). V lost 0 bases and J lost 4, with 11 bases in between.

The chain is built from TRBV27 and TRBJ1-6; D is possibly TRBD1 (6 bases). The germline V gene encodes CDR1 MNHEY and CDR2 SMNVEV (reference sequence). The CDR3 covers 14 residues. Deletions cut 8 bases from V and 6 bases from J, with 14 bases between. The CDR3 protein is CASGPGHSNSPLHF. CDR3 bases: TGTGCCAGCGGTCCGGGACACTCTAATTCACCCCTCCACTTT.

V gene TRBV9 combines with J gene TRBJ1-6; possibly TRBD1 for D (6 bases). CDR3 length equals 16 residues. Germline-derived CDR1 and CDR2 are SGDLS and YYNGEE. Trimming left V 0 bases short and J 8 bases short, with 15 bases between. CDR3 residues: CASSVVAGAFDSPLHF. Written as DNA, the CDR3 is TGTGCCAGCAGCGTAGTAGCAGGGGCGTTTGATTCACCCCTCCACTTT.

The V gene is TRBV5-6, the J gene TRBJ2-7, with a tentative D call TRBD2 (7 bases). This CDR3 has 16 residues. Per the germline V gene, CDR1 is SGHDT and CDR2 is YYEEEE. V was clipped by 4 bases and J by 5 bases, with 22 bases between them. CDR3: CASSPTDFGGAHEQYF. The CDR3 region has the DNA TGTGCCAGCAGCCCAACCGACTTTGGGGGGGCTCACGAGCAGTACTTC.

V gene TRBV12-3 or TRBV12-4 combines with J gene TRBJ2-2; D unclear. The CDR3 sequence is 12 residues long. The ends were cut back, 10 bases at V and 5 bases at J, with 11 bases in the middle. The CDR3 sequence: CATSLETGELFF. CDR3 nucleotide sequence: TGTGCCACTTCCTTAGAAACCGGGGAGCTGTTTTTT.

The DNA for the CDR3 is TGTGCCAGCAGTTTAGGCAGGGGGAATGAAAAACTGTTTTTT. Translating it yields CASSLGRGNEKLFF. The gene calls are TRBV27 and TRBJ1-4, with 7 bases fitting TRBD1. The junction had 2 bases not matched to a gene; V was cut back by 2 bases and J by 5 bases. CDR3 length: 14 amino acids. Germline CDR1 reads MNHEY; CDR2 reads SMNVEV (reference sequence).

The rearrangement links TRBV28 to TRBJ1-1; 9 bases agree with TRBD1. This CDR3 spans 13 amino acids. Trimming took 6 bases from V and 8 from J; bases not matched to a gene: 7. Germline V lookup: CDR1 MDHEN, CDR2 SYDVKM. The CDR3 nucleotides read TGTGCCAGCAGAAAACAGGGGGCGCCGGAAGCTTTCTTT. Its translation is CASRKQGAPEAFF. The full variable domain, rest sourced from reference TRBV28 and TRBJ1-1, is DVKVTQSSRYLVKRTGEKVFLECVQDMDHENMFWYRQDPGLGLRLIYFSYDVKMKEKGDIPEGYSVSREKKERFSLILESASTNQTSMYLCASRKQGAPEAFFGQGTRLTVV.

The gene calls are TRBV6-5 and TRBJ1-1; 9 nucleotides agree with TRBD1. The CDR3 is made up of 15 amino acids. Germline CDR1 MNHEY, CDR2 SVGAGI. The V gene end was trimmed by 2 bases and the J gene end by 3 bases; junction bases not matched to a gene: 4. The CDR3 sequence is CASSYQGTGHTEAFF. DNA for the CDR3: TGTGCCAGCAGTTACCAAGGGACAGGGCACACTGAAGCTTTCTTT.

The CDR3 loop reads CASSPGVEQYF. CDR3 DNA sequence: TGTGCCAGCAGCCCCGGGGTCGAGCAGTACTTC. The rearrangement joins TRBV9 to TRBJ2-7; D is perhaps TRBD2 (5 bases). The length of the CDR3 is 11 residues. CDR1 SGDLS and CDR2 YYNGEE come from the germline V gene. V lost 4 bases, J lost 6 bases, and 8 bases lay in between. The variable domain in full, with the rest retrieved from reference TRBV9 and TRBJ2-7, is DSGVTQTPKHLITATGQRVTLRCSPRSGDLSVYWYQQSLDQGLQFLIQYYNGEERAKGNILERFSAQQFPDLHSELNLSSLELGDSALYFCASSPGVEQYFGPGTRLTVT.

The rearrangement joins TRBV5-6 to TRBJ1-1; 9 bases are shared with TRBD1. Germline values: CDR1 SGHDT, CDR2 YYEEEE. The junction had 8 bases not matched to a gene; V was cut back by 6 bases and J by 5 bases. This CDR3 comprises 14 residues. The CDR3 nucleotides read TGTGCCAGCAACTACAGGGGGCGGCCGACTGAAGCTTTCTTT. Translating it yields CASNYRGRPTEAFF.

The rearrangement links TRBV6-1 to TRBJ2-3, with 10 bases identical to TRBD2. V lost 2 bases and J lost 10; bases outside the gene matches: 6. The CDR3 totals 14 residues. Looked up from germline, CDR1 is MNHNS and CDR2 is SASEGT. Written as DNA, the CDR3 is TGTGCCAGCAGTGAATATAGCGGGGGGATGTCGCAGTATTTT. This codes for CASSEYSGGMSQYF.

The chain has TRBV5-1 and TRBJ2-2; TRBD1 matches 12 bases. The CDR3 runs 16 residues. V trimming: 3 bases; J trimming: 3 bases; junction bases outside the gene matches: 3. Germline values: CDR1 SGHRS, CDR2 YFSETQ. The CDR3, as DNA: TGCGCCAGCAGCTGGGGGACAGGGGGCGACACCGGGGAGCTGTTTTTT. Its protein product is CASSWGTGGDTGELFF.

The chain uses TRBV5-1 and TRBJ2-1; unclear D gene. The CDR3 runs to 12 residues. The germline V gene encodes CDR1 SGHRS and CDR2 YFSETQ. The V end lost 0 bases, the J end lost 10 bases, and 8 bases lay between the germline ends. CDR3 amino acids: CASSLASREQFF. CDR3 in DNA: TGCGCCAGCAGCTTGGCCTCCCGGGAGCAGTTCTTC.

CDR3 sequence reads: CASSLGQGDEQFF. As DNA, the CDR3 is TGTGCCAGCAGCTTAGGACAGGGCGATGAGCAGTTCTTC. V and J are TRBV11-1 and TRBJ2-1, with 7 bases matching TRBD1. The CDR3 is 13 amino acids. Trimming at V came to 1 base and at J to 8 bases, leaving 2 bases not matched to a gene. From germline, CDR1 is SGHAT and CDR2 FQDESV (reference sequence).

This sequence joins TRBV6-1 and TRBJ2-1, with 10 bases aligning to TRBD2. J was trimmed by 2 bases and V by 4 bases; bases with no gene match: 5. CDR3 length: 16 residues. Germline CDR1 and CDR2: MNHNS and SASEGT. The CDR3 DNA follows: TGTGCCAGCAGTGTATTAGCGGGGGGTGCCTACAATGAGCAGTTCTTC. It specifies CASSVLAGGAYNEQFF.

V gene TRBV6-5 combines with J gene TRBJ2-1; TRBD1 agrees at 7 bases. Germline V CDR1 and CDR2: MNHEY, SVGAGI. CDR3 size: 12 residues. Unmatched junction bases numbered 2, after V lost 8 bases and J lost 4 bases. CDR3: CASVGQYNEQFF. The CDR3 nucleotides are TGTGCCAGCGTGGGACAGTACAATGAGCAGTTCTTC.

The chain carries TRBV30 and TRBJ1-2, with a tentative D call TRBD1 (6 bases). Germline-derived CDR1 and CDR2 are GTSNPN and SVGIG (reference sequence). Trimming took 4 bases from V and 8 from J, leaving 11 bases between them. The CDR3 runs 11 residues. DNA of the CDR3: TGTGCCTGGATGGGGACAAGCGGCTACACCTTC. Translating it yields CAWMGTSGYTF.

The chain carries TRBV7-2 and TRBJ1-5; TRBD1 agrees at 8 bases. The CDR3 consists of 16 residues. V dropped 2 bases and J dropped 6; count of bases not matched to a gene: 9. Germline CDR1 SGHTA, CDR2 FQGNSA. CDR3: CASSLYSTGGIQPQHF. CDR3 in DNA: TGTGCCAGCAGCTTATATAGCACAGGGGGAATTCAGCCCCAGCATTTT.

V and J are TRBV27 and TRBJ2-7; a weak D match, TRBD1 (7 bases). V gave up 0 bases and J gave up 4 bases, with 16 bases separating them. This CDR3 is 16 amino acids long. Germline CDR1 is MNHEY and CDR2 is SMNVEV (reference sequence). The DNA for the CDR3 is TGTGCCAGCAGTTTATCGTGGAGGGGGCGGGAATACGAGCAGTACTTC. This gives the protein CASSLSWRGREYEQYF.

V and J are TRBV28 and TRBJ1-2, with a possible D match to TRBD1 (5 bases). V lost 8 bases and J lost 4, with 20 bases in between. The CDR3 has 15 amino acids. Germline values: CDR1 MDHEN, CDR2 SYDVKM. The CDR3 nucleotides read TGTGCCAGCTCCCAGCTCGGCCAGGGCGGCTATGGCTACACCTTC. This sequence encodes CASSQLGQGGYGYTF.

The chain links TRBV29-1 to TRBJ2-7; the D gene is possibly TRBD1 (6 bases). V was shortened by 6 bases and J by 6 bases, with 18 bases between the two germline ends. The germline CDR1 and CDR2 sequences are SQVTM and ANQGSEA. The CDR3 sequence is 13 residues long. CDR3 loop: CSVAAPGHGEQYF. In DNA form, the CDR3 reads TGCAGCGTGGCCGCTCCGGGACATGGCGAGCAGTACTTC.